This TCR beta chain emerged from a study of cytomegalovirus exposure and HLA in healthy donors. PCR amplification relied on 60 Vbeta primers (plus 13 Jbeta primers). Sequencing was performed with immunoSEQ multiplex PCR; in TCRdb, only in-frame clones are kept and a portion is missing. The sample holds 150,000 to 200,000 clones, roughly 80% seen once. The CDR3 has 16 amino acids. Sample: PBMCs. V usage is TRBV12-1 and J usage is TRBJ2-5; TRBD2 is taken as the D call from the table, unchecked against the DNA. TRBV12-1 is a known pseudogene. The TCR comes from a woman under 40 in good health and CMV-seronegative. This chain's CDR3 is CASSSILGLSRETQYF. In nucleotides, the CDR3 is TGTGCCAGCAGCTCAATACTAGGACTCTCCCGGGAGACCCAGTACTTC.